This T cell receptor (beta chain) came from a study of Ad26.COV2.S vaccination and SARS-CoV-2 variants (dated by TCRdb to 2020 to 2022). About the study as a whole: Vaccine-arm donors were drawn from COV1001, a multicentre, randomized, double-blind, placebo-controlled phase I-IIa trial of Ad26.COV2.S in healthy adults. Ad26.COV2.S was administered intramuscularly at a dose of 5x10^10 or 1x10^11 viral particles, either as one shot or as two shots given 56 days apart. TCRbeta repertoire sequencing served as the tool for gauging how specific and how broad the SARS-CoV-2-reactive T cell receptors were following Ad26.COV2.S vaccination. A total of roughly 30 samples were included in the TCR-sequenced set, comprising roughly 19 Ad26.COV2.S vaccine recipients, 5 placebo recipients and 8 SARS-CoV-2 convalescent individuals. Participants in the trial were split at random into five groups of five each, receiving low-dose or high-dose Ad26.COV2.S once or twice, or else placebo on both occasions. Investigators did not know the trial group allocation while performing experiments and assessing outcomes.

V loses 2 bases of germline sequence and J loses 19 bases, and the interval between the two ends is 18 bases. Spanning cysteine to phenylalanine, the CDR3 consists of 13 amino acids. The read is trimmed to its CDR3 DNA, 39 bases read in frame from base 1. The germline V gene supplies CDR1 SGHTA and CDR2 FQGNSA. Results the study describes overall, beyond this receptor: The study lacked the statistical power to compare responses across vaccine doses or regimens. Spike-specific TCR breadth was higher in Ad26.COV2.S recipients than in placebo recipients (P = 0.0014). The authors noted that total T cell responses may have been underestimated by the TCR breadth and depth analyses. Non-spike TCR breadth was comparable between vaccine and placebo recipients, consistent with the vaccine containing only spike. Substantial breadth of spike-specific CD8+ and CD4+ T cell responses was reported after vaccination.

The sample's treatment or condition, from its label and the paper: about 20 received Ad26.COV2.S at low or high dose, single or two shots; roughly five received placebo; per-sample allocation not given. Repertoires of vaccine and placebo recipients were sequenced from samples collected on day 63 after the first injection. In Cohort 1b, 25 or so adults aged 18-55 years were enrolled at a single site in Boston, USA, between 29 July and 7 August 2020. Ad26.COV2.S consisted of a replication-incompetent adenovirus type 26 vector by which a prefusion-stabilized SARS-CoV-2 spike protein from the original Wuhan strain was expressed. The immunoSEQ Assay was the method used to sequence TCRbeta CDR3 regions. After extraction, genomic DNA underwent amplification by bias-controlled multiplex PCR, followed by high-throughput sequencing. Regarding the original processing steps: To quantify the absolute abundance of every unique TCRbeta CDR3 region, sequences were collapsed and filtered. T cell fraction was estimated by normalization of TCRbeta template counts to usable DNA, with usable DNA being measured through amplification of reference genes present in all nucleated cells. Repertoire TCRs were annotated as SARS-CoV-2-specific when V gene, CDR3 amino acid sequence and J gene were exactly matched to a known reactive TCR set. The reference SARS-CoV-2 TCR set was derived from MIRA and filtered for enrichment in COVID-19-positive ImmuneCODE repertoires, a step that removed public or cross-reactive TCRs. Using the MIRA antigens, annotated TCRs were further analysed by specific ORF or by position within an ORF. Breadth was defined as the number of annotated unique rearrangements divided by the total number of unique productive rearrangements, and depth was defined as the summed frequency of the annotated unique rearrangements. Group comparisons of TCR breadth used two-sided Wilcoxon rank-sum tests. The table comes from immuneACCESS by way of TCRdb, which keeps in-frame sequences with V and J called. Part of the clones is missing from these tables; in studies checked, under half for an unresolved V gene and the rest for unknown reasons. That table is the source of V, J and clone size, and D and trimming were worked out from the DNA. The sample has fewer than 300,000 clones on record, 80% to 90% of them singletons. Jointly, the top ten make up around 3.5% of the sample.

There are a few counts of this clone. Its antigen remains unidentified. Base quality data are lacking; no much larger clone is found one base away. The sequences come from peripheral blood, collected in a trial of Ad26.COV2.S vaccine versus placebo. The clonotype comes from a person aged 18-65 years who received the Ad26.COV2.S COVID-19 vaccine or a placebo. The rearranged segments are TRBV7-2 and TRBJ1-6, with TRBD1 tentatively as D gene (5 bases match). For the CDR3, the sequence is CASSLLQAEYPHF. The DNA is TGTGCCAGCAGCTTACTACAGGCGGAATATCCTCACTTT.